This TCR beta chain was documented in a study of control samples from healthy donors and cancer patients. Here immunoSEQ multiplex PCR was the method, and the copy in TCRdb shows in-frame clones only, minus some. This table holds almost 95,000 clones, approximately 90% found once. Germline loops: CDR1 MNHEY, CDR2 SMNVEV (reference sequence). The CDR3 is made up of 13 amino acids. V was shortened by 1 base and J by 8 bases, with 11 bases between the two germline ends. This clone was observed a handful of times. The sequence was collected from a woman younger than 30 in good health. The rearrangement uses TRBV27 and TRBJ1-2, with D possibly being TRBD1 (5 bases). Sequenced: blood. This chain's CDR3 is CASSLFGTGGYTF. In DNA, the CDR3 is TGTGCCAGCAGTTTATTTGGGACCGGCGGCTACACCTTC.